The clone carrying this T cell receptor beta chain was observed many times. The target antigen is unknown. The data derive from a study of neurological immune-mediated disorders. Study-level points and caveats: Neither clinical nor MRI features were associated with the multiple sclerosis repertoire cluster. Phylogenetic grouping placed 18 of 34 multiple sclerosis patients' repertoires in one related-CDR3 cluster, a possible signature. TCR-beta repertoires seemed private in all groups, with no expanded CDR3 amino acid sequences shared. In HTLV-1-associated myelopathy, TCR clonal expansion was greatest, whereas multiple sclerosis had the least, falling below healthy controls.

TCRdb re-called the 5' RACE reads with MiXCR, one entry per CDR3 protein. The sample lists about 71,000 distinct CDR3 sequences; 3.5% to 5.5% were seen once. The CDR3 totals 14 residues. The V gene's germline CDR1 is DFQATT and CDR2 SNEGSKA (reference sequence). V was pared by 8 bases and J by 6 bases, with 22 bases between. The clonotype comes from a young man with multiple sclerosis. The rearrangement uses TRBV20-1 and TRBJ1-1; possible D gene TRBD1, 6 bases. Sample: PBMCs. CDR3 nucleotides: TGCAGTACTAACAGGGAAATCTTGGCGGCTGAAGCTTTCTTT. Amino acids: CSTNREILAAEAFF.